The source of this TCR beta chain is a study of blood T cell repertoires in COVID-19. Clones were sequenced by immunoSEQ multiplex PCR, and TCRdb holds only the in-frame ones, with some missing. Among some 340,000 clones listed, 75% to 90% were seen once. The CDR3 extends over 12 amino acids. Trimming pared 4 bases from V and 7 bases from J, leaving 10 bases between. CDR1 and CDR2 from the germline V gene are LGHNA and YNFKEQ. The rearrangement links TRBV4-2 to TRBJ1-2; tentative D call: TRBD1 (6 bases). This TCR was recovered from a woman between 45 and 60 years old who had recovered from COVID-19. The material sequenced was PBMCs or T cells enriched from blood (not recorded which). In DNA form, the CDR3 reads TGTGCCAGCAGCCTTACGACAGGTGGCTACACCTTC. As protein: CASSLTTGGYTF.